Below, one T cell receptor (beta chain) is given with its context. Its antigen is undetermined. A much more abundant neighbour one base away suggests this may be a read error. This sample stems from a study of early T cells in non-severe SARS-CoV-2 infection. Study-wide findings and caveats: Using VDJdb, the matching emphasized anti-spike CD8 responses while missing private and CD4 specificities.

Individual cDNA molecules received unique molecular identifiers. From the 5' RACE reads, TCRdb called clonotypes with MiXCR, one entry per CDR3 protein. The table shows some 34,000 distinct CDR3 sequences, with around 7% occurring only once. The CDR3 consists of 12 residues. Germline V gene lookup returns CDR1 LNHNV and CDR2 YYDKDF (reference sequence). This TCR came from an adult who was a healthcare worker with PCR-confirmed SARS-CoV-2 infection or an uninfected control (not recorded which). Sample: whole blood, taken at baseline. The chain employs TRBV15 and TRBJ2-3; D ambiguous. This CDR3 reads CVTSRDKDTQYF. DNA for the CDR3: TGTGTCACCAGCAGAGATAAAGATACGCAGTATTTT.